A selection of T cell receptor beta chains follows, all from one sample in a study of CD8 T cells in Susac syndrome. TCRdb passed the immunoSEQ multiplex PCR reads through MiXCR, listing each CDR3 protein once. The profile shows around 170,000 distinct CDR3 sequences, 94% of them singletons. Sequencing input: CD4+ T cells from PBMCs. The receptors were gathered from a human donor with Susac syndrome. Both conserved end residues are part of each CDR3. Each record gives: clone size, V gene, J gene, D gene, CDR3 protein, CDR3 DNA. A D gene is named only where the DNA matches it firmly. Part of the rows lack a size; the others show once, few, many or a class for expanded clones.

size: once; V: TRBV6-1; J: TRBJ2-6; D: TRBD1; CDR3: CASSEDRAPGANVLTF; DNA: TGTGCCAGCAGTGAGGACAGGGCCCCTGGGGCCAACGTCCTGACTTTC
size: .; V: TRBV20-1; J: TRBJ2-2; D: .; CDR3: CSAREGFTGELFF; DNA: TGCAGTGCTAGAGAAGGGTTCACCGGGGAGCTGTTTTTT
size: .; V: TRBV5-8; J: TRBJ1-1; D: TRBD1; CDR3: CASSLDIKGTDEAFF; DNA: TGTGCCAGCAGCTTGGACATTAAAGGGACAGATGAAGCTTTCTTT
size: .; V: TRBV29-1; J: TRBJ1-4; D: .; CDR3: CSVEDNEKLFF; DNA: TGCAGCGTTGAAGATAACGAAAAACTGTTTTTT
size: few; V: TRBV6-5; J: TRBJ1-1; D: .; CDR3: CASSYHGRGDEAFF; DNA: TGTGCCAGCAGTTACCATGGCCGAGGGGATGAAGCTTTCTTT
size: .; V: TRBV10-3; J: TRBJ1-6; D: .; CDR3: CAISESISGATPNSPLHF; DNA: TGTGCCATCAGTGAGTCGATCTCAGGGGCCACTCCGAATTCACCCCTCCACTTT
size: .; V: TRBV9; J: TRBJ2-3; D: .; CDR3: CASSVKGGTDTQYF; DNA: TGTGCCAGCAGCGTTAAAGGGGGCACAGATACGCAGTATTTT
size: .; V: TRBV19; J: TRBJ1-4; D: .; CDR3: CASSPSWGEKLFF; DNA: TGTGCCAGTAGCCCATCGTGGGGGGAAAAACTGTTTTTT
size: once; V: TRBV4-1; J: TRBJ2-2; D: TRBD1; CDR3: CASSQVPRGQAGELFF; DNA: TGCGCCAGCAGCCAAGTTCCCAGGGGGCAGGCCGGGGAGCTGTTTTTT
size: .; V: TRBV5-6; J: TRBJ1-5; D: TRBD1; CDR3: CASSLGTGDSYQPQHF; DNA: TGTGCCAGCAGCTTGGGGACAGGGGACTCCTATCAGCCCCAGCATTTT
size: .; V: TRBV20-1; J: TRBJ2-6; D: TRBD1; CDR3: CSARDRSGANVLTF; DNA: TGCAGTGCTCGGGACAGATCTGGGGCCAACGTCCTGACTTTC
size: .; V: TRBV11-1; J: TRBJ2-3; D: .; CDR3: CASSLVDYYPDTQYF; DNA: TGTGCCAGCAGCTTAGTGGACTATTACCCAGATACGCAGTATTTT
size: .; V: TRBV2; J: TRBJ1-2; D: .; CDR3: CASSEGSPESYGYTF; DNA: TGTGCCAGCAGTGAGGGATCTCCGGAGAGCTATGGCTACACCTTC
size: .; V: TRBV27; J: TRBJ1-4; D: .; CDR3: CASSVAGWGEKLFF; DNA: TGTGCCAGCAGTGTGGCGGGTTGGGGTGAAAAACTGTTTTTT
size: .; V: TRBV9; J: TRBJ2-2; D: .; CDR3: CATSRDNTGELFF; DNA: TGTGCCACCTCACGGGATAACACCGGGGAGCTGTTTTTT
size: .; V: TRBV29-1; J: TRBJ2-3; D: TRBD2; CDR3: CSVKTSGTDTQYF; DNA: TGCAGCGTTAAGACTAGCGGCACAGATACGCAGTATTTT
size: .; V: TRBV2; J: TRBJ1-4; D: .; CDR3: CASQGNEKLFF; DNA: TGTGCCAGCCAGGGGAATGAAAAACTGTTTTTT
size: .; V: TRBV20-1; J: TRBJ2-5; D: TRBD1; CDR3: CSARDRSGTGIQETQYF; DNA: TGCAGTGCTAGAGATCGGTCCGGGACAGGGATTCAAGAGACCCAGTACTTC
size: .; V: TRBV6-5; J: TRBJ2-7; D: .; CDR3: CASREGGNSYEQYF; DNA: TGTGCCAGTCGAGAGGGGGGCAACTCCTACGAGCAGTACTTC